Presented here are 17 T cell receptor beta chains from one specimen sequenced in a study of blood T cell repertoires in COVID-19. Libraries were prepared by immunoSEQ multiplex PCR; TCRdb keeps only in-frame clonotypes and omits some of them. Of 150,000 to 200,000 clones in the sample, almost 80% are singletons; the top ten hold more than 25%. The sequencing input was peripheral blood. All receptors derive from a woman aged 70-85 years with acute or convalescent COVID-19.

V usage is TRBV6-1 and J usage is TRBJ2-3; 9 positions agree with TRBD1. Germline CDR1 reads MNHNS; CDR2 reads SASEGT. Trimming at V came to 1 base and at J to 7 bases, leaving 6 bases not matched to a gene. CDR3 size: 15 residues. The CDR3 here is CASSEVGTGWNTQYF. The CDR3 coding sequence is TGTGCCAGCAGTGAAGTAGGGACAGGGTGGAATACGCAGTATTTT.

CDR3 amino acids: CASSLAGTGNTIYF. The CDR3 DNA reads as TGCGCCAGCAGCTTGGCAGGGACTGGAAACACCATATATTTT. The genes are TRBV5-1 and TRBJ1-3, with TRBD1 as a possible D gene (5 bases). The ends were cut back, 0 bases at V and 2 bases at J, with 6 bases in the middle. The germline V gene has CDR1 SGHRS and CDR2 YFSETQ. This CDR3 has 14 residues.

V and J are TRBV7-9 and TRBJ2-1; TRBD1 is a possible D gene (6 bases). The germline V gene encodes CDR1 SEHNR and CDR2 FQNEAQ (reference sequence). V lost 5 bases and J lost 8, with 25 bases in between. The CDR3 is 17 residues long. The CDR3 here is CASSPEQGLNGFDEQFF. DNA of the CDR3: TGTGCCAGCAGCCCGGAACAGGGTCTGAATGGATTCGATGAGCAGTTCTTC.

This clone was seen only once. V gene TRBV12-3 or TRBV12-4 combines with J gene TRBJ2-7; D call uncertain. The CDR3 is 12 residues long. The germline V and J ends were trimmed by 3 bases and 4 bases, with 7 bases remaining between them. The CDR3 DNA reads TGTGCCAGCAGTTTCTTCGGGTACGAGCAGTACTTC. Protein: CASSFFGYEQYF.

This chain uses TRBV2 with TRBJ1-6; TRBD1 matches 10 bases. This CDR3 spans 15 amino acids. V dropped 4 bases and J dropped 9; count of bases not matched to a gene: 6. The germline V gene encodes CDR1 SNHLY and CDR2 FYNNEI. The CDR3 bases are TGTGCCAGCAGTGTGGGACAGGGGCCTAGTTCACCCCTCCACTTT. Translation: CASSVGQGPSSPLHF.

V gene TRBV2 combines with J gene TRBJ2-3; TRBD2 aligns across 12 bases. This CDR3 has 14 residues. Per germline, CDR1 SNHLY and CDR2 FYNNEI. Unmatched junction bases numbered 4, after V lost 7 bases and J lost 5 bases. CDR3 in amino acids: CASKGGLAGDTQYF. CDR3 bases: TGTGCCAGCAAGGGGGGACTAGCGGGAGATACGCAGTATTTT.

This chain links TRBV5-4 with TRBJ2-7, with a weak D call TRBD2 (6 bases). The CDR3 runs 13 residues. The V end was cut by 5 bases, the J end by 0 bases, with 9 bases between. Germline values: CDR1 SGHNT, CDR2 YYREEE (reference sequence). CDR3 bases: TGTGCCAGCAGGCGGGACTTCTCCTACGAGCAGTACTTC. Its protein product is CASRRDFSYEQYF.

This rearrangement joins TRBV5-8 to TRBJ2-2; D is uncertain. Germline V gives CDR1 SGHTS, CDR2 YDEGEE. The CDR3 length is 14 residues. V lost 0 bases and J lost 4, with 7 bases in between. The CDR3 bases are TGTGCCAGCAGCTTGGGCAGCGTCACCGGGGAGCTGTTTTTT. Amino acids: CASSLGSVTGELFF.

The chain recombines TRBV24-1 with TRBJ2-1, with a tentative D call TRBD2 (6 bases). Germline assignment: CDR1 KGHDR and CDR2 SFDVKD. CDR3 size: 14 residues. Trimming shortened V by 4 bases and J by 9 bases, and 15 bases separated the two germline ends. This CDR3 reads CATSEPGAGSEQFF. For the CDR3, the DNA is TGTGCCACCAGTGAACCAGGAGCGGGCAGTGAGCAGTTCTTC.

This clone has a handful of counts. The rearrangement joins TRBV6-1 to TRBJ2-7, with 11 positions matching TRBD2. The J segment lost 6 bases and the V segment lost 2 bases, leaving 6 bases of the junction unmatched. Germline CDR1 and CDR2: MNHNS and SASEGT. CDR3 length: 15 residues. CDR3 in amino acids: CASSEQALAGAEQYF. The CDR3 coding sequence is TGTGCCAGCAGTGAACAGGCACTAGCGGGAGCCGAGCAGTACTTC.

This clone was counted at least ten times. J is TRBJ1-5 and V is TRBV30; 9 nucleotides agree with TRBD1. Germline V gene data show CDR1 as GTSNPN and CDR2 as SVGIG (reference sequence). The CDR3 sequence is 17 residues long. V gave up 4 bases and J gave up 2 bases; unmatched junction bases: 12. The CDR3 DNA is TGTGCCTGGACCCAAGGCGACAGGGGGATAGGCAATCAGCCCCAGCATTTT. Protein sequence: CAWTQGDRGIGNQPQHF.

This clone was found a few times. The CDR3 protein is CASSLGGGGNQPQHF. The DNA for the CDR3 is TGTGCCAGCAGCCTCGGGGGGGGTGGCAATCAGCCCCAGCATTTT. The chain links TRBV7-2 to TRBJ1-5; perhaps TRBD1 as D (5 bases). Trimming removed 5 bases at V and 2 bases at J, with 13 bases between. CDR3 length: 15 amino acids. Germline V CDR1 and CDR2: SGHTA, FQGNSA.

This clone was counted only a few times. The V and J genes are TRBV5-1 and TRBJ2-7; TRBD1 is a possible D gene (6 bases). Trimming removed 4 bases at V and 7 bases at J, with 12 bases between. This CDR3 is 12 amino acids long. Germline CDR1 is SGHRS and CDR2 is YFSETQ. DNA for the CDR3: TGCGCCAGCAGCGACACAGGGTCGGAGCAGTACTTC. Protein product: CASSDTGSEQYF.

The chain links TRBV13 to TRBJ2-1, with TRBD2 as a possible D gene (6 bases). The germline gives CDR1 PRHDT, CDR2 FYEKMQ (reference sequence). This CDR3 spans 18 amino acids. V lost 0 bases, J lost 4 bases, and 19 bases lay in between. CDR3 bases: TGTGCCAGCAGCTTAGGTGTTTTCCGGACCGGAGGGTACAATGAGCAGTTCTTC. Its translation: CASSLGVFRTGGYNEQFF.

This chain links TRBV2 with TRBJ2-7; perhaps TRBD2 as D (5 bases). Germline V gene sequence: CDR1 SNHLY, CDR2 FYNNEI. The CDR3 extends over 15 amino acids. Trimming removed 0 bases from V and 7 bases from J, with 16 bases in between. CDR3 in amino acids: CASSEAPGSMWEQYF. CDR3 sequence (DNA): TGTGCCAGCAGTGAAGCCCCGGGATCCATGTGGGAGCAGTACTTC.

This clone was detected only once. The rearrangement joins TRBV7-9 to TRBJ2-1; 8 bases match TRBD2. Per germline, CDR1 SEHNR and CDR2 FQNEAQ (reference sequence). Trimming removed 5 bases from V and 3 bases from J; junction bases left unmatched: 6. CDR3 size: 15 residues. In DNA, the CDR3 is TGTGCCAGCAGCCACCCGGGACTAGTCTACAATGAGCAGTTCTTC. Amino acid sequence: CASSHPGLVYNEQFF.

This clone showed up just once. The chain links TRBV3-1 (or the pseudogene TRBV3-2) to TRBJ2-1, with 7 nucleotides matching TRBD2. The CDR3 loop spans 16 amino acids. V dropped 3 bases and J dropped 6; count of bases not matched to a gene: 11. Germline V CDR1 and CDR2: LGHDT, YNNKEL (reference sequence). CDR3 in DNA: TGTGCCAGCAGCCAGCCTCTAGCGGCTTTTACCAATGAGCAGTTCTTC. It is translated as CASSQPLAAFTNEQFF.